This T cell receptor (beta chain) was captured in a study of human T cells and chemical hapten exposure. Time point specified: pre-sensitization, week 0. The sample's treatment: therapeutic diphenylcyclopropenone sensitization with weekly scalp DPC. From whole blood left unfractionated, total RNA was extracted. TCRdb re-derived calls from the RACE reads in MiXCR, one entry per CDR3 protein. Counted here are around 33,000 distinct CDR3 sequences, approximately 12% occurring once; the ten biggest clones make up roughly 2%. The sequence was obtained from a woman aged 40 to 50 with alopecia areata. Some clones in this sample may be carry-over from other donors' samples. The source material was whole blood, sampled in connection with sensitization to the hapten diphenylcyclopropenone (DPC).

CDR3 coding DNA: TGTGCCAGCAGCCCCCCTTGGGGACTAGACCGCAATGAGCAGTTCTTC. Protein product: CASSPPWGLDRNEQFF. This chain connects TRBV11-2 to TRBJ2-1; TRBD2 agrees at 8 bases. CDR1 is SGHAT and CDR2 is FQNNGV in the germline V gene. Unmatched junction bases numbered 12, after V lost 5 bases and J lost 6 bases. The CDR3 is 16 residues long.